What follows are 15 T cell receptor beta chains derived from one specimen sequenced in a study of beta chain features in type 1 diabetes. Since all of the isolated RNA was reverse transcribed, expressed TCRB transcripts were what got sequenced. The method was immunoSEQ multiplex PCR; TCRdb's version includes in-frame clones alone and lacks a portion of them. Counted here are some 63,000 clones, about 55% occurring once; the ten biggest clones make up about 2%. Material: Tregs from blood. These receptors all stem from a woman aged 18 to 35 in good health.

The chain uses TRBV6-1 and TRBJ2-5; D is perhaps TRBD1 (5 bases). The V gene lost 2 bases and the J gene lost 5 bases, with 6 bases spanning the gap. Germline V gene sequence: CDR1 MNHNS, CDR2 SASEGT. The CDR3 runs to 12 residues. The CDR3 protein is CASSERGETQYF. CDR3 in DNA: TGTGCCAGCAGTGAAAGGGGTGAGACCCAGTACTTC.

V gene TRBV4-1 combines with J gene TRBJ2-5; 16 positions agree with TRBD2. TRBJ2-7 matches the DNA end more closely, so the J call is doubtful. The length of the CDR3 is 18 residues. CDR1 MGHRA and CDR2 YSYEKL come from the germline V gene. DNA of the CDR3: TGCGCCAGCAGCCCAGGGACTAGCGGGAGGGCCCGGGTGCGCGAGCAGTACTTC. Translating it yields CASSPGTSGRARVREQYF.

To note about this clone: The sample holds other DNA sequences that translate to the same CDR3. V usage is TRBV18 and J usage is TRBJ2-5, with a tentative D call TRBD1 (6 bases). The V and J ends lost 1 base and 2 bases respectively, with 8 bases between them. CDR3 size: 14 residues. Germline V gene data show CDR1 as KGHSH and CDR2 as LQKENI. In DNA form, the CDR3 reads TGTGCCAGCTCACCACGTACAGGGCAAGAGACCCAGTACTTC. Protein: CASSPRTGQETQYF.

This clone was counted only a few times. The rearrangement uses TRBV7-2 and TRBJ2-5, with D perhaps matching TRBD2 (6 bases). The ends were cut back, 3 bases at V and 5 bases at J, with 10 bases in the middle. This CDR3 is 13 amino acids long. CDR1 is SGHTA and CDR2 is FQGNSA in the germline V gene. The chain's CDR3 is CASSFSGGETQYF. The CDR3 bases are TGTGCCAGCAGCTTTTCAGGAGGGGAGACCCAGTACTTC. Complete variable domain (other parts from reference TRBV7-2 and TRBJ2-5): GAGVSQSPSNKVTEKGKDVELRCDPISGHTALYWYRQSLGQGLEFLIYFQGNSAPDKSGLPSDRFSAERTGGSVSTLTIQRTQQEDSAVYLCASSFSGGETQYFGPGTRLLVL.

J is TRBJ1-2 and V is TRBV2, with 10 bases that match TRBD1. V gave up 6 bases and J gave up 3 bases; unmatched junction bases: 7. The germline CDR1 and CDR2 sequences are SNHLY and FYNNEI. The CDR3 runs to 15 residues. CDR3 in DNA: TGTGCCAGCAGAGGATCGGGACAGGGGCACTATGGCTACACCTTC. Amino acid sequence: CASRGSGQGHYGYTF.

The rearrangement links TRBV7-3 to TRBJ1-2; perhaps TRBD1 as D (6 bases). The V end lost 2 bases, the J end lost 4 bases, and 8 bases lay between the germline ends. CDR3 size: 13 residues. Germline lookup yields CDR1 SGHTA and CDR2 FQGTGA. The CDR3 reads CASSLLGGYGYTF. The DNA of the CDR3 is TGTGCCAGCAGCTTATTAGGGGGCTATGGCTACACCTTC.

CDR3 coding DNA: TGTGCCAGCAGCCAAGCGGACAGGAGCTCCTACAATGAGCAGTTCTTC. Translated: CASSQADRSSYNEQFF. The rearrangement joins TRBV4-2 to TRBJ2-1, with 7 bases lining up with TRBD1. Germline CDR1 is LGHNA and CDR2 is YNFKEQ. V lost 1 base, J lost 0 bases, and 3 bases stayed unmatched. This CDR3 region has 16 residues.

CDR3 DNA: TGCGCCAGCAGCTTGTCTGTGGTGACAGGGGACACTGAAGCTTTCTTT. This encodes CASSLSVVTGDTEAFF. The genes are TRBV5-1 and TRBJ1-1, with 8 bases that match TRBD1. Germline trimming cut 1 base from V and 3 bases from J; bases unmatched to any gene: 8. This CDR3 region has 16 residues. The germline CDR1 and CDR2 sequences are SGHRS and YFSETQ.

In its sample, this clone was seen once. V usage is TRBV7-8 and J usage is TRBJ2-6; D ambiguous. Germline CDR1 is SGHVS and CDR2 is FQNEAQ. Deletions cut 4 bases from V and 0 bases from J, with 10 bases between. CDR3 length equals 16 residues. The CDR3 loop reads CASSSRVPSGANVLTF. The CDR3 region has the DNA TGTGCCAGCAGCTCCCGGGTGCCCTCTGGGGCCAACGTCCTGACTTTC.

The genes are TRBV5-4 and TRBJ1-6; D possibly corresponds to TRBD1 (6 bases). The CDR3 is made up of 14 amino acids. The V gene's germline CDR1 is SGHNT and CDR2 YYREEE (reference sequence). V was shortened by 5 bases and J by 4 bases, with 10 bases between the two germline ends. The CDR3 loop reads CASSSGQYNSPLHF. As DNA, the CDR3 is TGTGCCAGCAGTTCTGGACAGTATAATTCACCCCTCCACTTT. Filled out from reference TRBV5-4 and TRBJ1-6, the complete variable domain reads ETGVTQSPTHLIKTRGQQVTLRCSSQSGHNTVSWYQQALGQGPQFIFQYYREEENGRGNFPPRFSGLQFPNYSSELNVNALELDDSALYLCASSSGQYNSPLHFGNGTRLTVT.

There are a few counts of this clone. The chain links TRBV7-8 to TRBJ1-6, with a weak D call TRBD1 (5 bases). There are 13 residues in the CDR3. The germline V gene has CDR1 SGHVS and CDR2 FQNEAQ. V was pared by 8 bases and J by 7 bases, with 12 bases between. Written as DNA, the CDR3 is TGTGCCAGCCTCCGGCAGGGAAATTCACCCCTCCACTTT. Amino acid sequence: CASLRQGNSPLHF.

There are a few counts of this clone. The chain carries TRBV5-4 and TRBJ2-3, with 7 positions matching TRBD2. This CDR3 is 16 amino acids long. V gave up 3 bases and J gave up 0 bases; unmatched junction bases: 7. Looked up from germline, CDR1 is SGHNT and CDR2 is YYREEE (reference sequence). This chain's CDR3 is CASSSGGIASTDTQYF. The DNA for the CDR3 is TGTGCCAGCAGCTCGGGGGGTATCGCTAGCACAGATACGCAGTATTTT.

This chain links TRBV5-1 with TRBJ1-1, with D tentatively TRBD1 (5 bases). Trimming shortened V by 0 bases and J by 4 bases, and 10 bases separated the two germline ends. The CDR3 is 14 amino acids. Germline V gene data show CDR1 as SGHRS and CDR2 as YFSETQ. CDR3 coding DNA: TGCGCCAGCAGCTTGGCCAGGGAGGGCACTGAAGCTTTCTTT. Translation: CASSLAREGTEAFF.

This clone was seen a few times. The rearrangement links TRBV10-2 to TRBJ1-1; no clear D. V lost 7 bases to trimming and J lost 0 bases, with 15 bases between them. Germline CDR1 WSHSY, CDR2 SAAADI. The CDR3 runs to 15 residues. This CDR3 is CASISDTRLNTEAFF. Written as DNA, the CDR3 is TGCGCCAGCATTAGCGATACCCGACTGAACACTGAAGCTTTCTTT.

The CDR3 region has the DNA TGTGCCAGCAGCTTAGTCGGGTTAAACTATGGCTACACCTTC. Its protein is CASSLVGLNYGYTF. The J gene is TRBJ1-2, the V gene TRBV7-2; D is uncertain. Looked up from germline, CDR1 is SGHTA and CDR2 is FQGNSA. CDR3 length: 14 amino acids. V was shortened by 1 base and J by 2 bases, with 8 bases between the two germline ends.